The clone carrying this TCR beta chain was found many times. Time point described: before trial treatment. Donors received nivolumab, ipilimumab, aspirin, low-dose cyclophosphamide and low-dose radiotherapy. This sample is part of a study of low-dose radiotherapy and immunotherapy resistance in tumors. At the level of the study: Every two weeks, one day ahead of radiation and immunotherapy, cyclophosphamide 200 mg/m2 was given (intravenously).

The CDR3 is 12 amino acids. CDR1 and CDR2 from the germline V gene are MDHEN and SYDVKM. V was trimmed by 7 bases and J by 5 bases, leaving 9 bases between them. Alpha and beta chains were covered, as first-strand cDNA relied on TRAV- and TRBV-specific primers. It was with a constant-region primer and a V-primer adapter that TCRs were amplified over roughly 18 PCR cycles. In TCRdb, the reads were re-called with MiXCR into one record per CDR3 protein. The repertoire holds some 57,000 distinct CDR3 sequences, with 20% to 25% as singletons. This receptor was identified in a male donor with prostate cancer. The starting material was PBMCs, obtained before treatment. The V gene is TRBV28, the J gene TRBJ2-1, with D perhaps TRBD1 (6 bases). The CDR3: CASTDSNNEQFF. The CDR3 region has the DNA TGTGCCAGCACGGACAGCAACAATGAGCAGTTCTTC. The whole variable domain, remainder taken from reference TRBV28 and TRBJ2-1, is DVKVTQSSRYLVKRTGEKVFLECVQDMDHENMFWYRQDPGLGLRLIYFSYDVKMKEKGDIPEGYSVSREKKERFSLILESASTNQTSMYLCASTDSNNEQFFGPGTRLTVL.